These T cell receptor beta chains were read from a single sample in a study of T cell responses to AZD1222 COVID-19 vaccine. Produced via immunoSEQ multiplex PCR; TCRdb's table is partial and in-frame only. The sample holds approximately 130,000 clones, 70% to 90% seen once. The material sequenced was peripheral blood, taken on day 0 of AZD1222 vaccination. These receptors were obtained from an adult in good health. Each CDR3 is given with its conserved first and last residue. D genes are given only for firm matches.

J gene | D gene | V gene | CDR3 DNA | CDR3 protein
TRBJ1-1 | NA | TRBV25-1 | TGTGCCAGCAGTCCCCCCGGGAGCATGAACACTGAAGCTTTCTTT | CASSPPGSMNTEAFF
TRBJ2-5 | TRBD2 | TRBV30 | TGTGCCTGGAGGGGTGGGAGGGCCGTAAGGGAGACCCAGTACTTC | CAWRGGRAVRETQYF
TRBJ2-5 | NA | TRBV4-3 | TGCGCCAGCAGCCAAGATCTTGGACAGCAAGAGACCCAGTACTTC | CASSQDLGQQETQYF
TRBJ1-5 | NA | TRBV25-1 | TGTGCCAACGGAGGGCCCCAGGGGCAACCTAATCAGCCCCAGCATTTT | CANGGPQGQPNQPQHF
TRBJ2-3 | TRBD2 | TRBV7-2 | TGTGCCAGCAGCCAGGGACTAACAGTCACAGATACGCAGTATTTT | CASSQGLTVTDTQYF
TRBJ2-7 | TRBD1 | TRBV15 | TGTGCCACCAGCAAGCCCGGGACAGGGATCGACGAGCAGTACTTC | CATSKPGTGIDEQYF
TRBJ2-7 | NA | TRBV20-1 | TGCAGTGCTAGTCGAACGGGCTCCTACGAGCAGTACTTC | CSASRTGSYEQYF
TRBJ1-2 | NA | TRBV25-1 | TGTGCCAGCAGTGAATTGGGACGAGAAATCTATGGCTACACCTTC | CASSELGREIYGYTF
TRBJ2-7 | NA | TRBV28 | TGTGCCACGTCGGAGGGGGGGCCCTACGAGCAGTACTTC | CATSEGGPYEQYF
TRBJ1-3 | NA | TRBV19 | TGTGCCAGTAGTATCAGAAAATCTGGAAACACCATATATTTT | CASSIRKSGNTIYF
TRBJ1-4 | NA | TRBV4-2 | TGTGCCAGCAGCCAAGAGCGGGAAGCTCAAAATGAAAAACTGTTTTTT | CASSQEREAQNEKLFF
TRBJ2-3 | NA | TRBV6-2/TRBV6-3 | TGTGCCAGCAGTAAACTCACAGATACGCAGTATTTT | CASSKLTDTQYF
TRBJ1-5 | NA | TRBV9 | TGTGCCAGCAGCACAAGTCCTCATCAGCCCCAGCATTTT | CASSTSPHQPQHF
TRBJ1-1 | NA | TRBV7-2 | TGTGCCAGCAGCTTCGGCGGCTACACTGAAGCTTTCTTT | CASSFGGYTEAFF
TRBJ2-7 | TRBD1 | TRBV30 | TGTGCCTGGAGTCTGGCAGGGGGTCTGGACGAGCAGTACTTC | CAWSLAGGLDEQYF